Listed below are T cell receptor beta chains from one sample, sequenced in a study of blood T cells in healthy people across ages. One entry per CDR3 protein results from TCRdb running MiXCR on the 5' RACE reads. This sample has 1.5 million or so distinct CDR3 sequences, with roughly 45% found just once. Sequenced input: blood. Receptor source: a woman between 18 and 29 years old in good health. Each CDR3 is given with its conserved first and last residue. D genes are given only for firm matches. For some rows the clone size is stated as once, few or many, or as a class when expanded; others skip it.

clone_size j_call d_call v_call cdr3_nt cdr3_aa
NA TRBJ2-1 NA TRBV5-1 TGCGCCAGCAGCTTGGATTTCGTCGGGGAGCAGTTCTTC CASSLDFVGEQFF
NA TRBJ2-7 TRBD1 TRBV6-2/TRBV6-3 TGTGCCAGCAGTTCGGACAGGGGCAAGTACGAGCAGTACTTC CASSSDRGKYEQYF
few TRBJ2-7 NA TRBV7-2 TGTGCCAGCAGCTCCTTGACTCCTCCCGATACGGACGCCTACGAGCAGTACTTC CASSSLTPPDTDAYEQYF
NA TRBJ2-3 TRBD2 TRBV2 TGTGCCAGCAGGATAGGGACTAGCGGGTTGTTCACAGATACGCAGTATTTT CASRIGTSGLFTDTQYF
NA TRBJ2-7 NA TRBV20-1 TGCAGTGCTAGAGATCGGGGTCTAGTGTTCGAGCAGTACTTC CSARDRGLVFEQYF
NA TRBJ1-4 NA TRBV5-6 TGTGCCAGCAGCTCGAGGCGGGCAACTAATGAAAAACTGTTTTTT CASSSRRATNEKLFF
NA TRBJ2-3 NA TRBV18 TGTGCCAGCTCACCACCGGGGATCTCCGACCCAGATACGCAGTATTTT CASSPPGISDPDTQYF
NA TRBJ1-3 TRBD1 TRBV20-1 TGCAGTGCTATTCGTCAAACAGGGGGGGGAAACACCATATATTTT CSAIRQTGGGNTIYF
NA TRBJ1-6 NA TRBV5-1 TGCGCCAGCAGCGCAACAAGGCGGGATAATTCACCCCTCCACTTT CASSATRRDNSPLHF
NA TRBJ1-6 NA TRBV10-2 TGCGCCAGCAGTGAGAGCAGCCATTCACCCCTCCACTTT CASSESSHSPLHF
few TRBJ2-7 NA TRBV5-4 TGTGCCAGCAGCTTGCAGCCGGCGGCGGGGACATCCTACGAGCAGTACTTC CASSLQPAAGTSYEQYF
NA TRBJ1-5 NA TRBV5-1 TGCGCCAGCACCGCCAACAAGGTTGTAAGTAGCAATCAGCCCCAGCATTTT CASTANKVVSSNQPQHF
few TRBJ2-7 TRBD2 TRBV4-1 TGCGCCAGCAGCCAGGCCGGGACTAGCGGATACTACGAGCAGTACTTC CASSQAGTSGYYEQYF
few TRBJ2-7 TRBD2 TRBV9 TGTGCCAGCAGCGTAGACTTGGCGGGGGAAAACGAGCAGTACTTC CASSVDLAGENEQYF
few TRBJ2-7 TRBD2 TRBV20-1 TGCAGTGCGATCAGGACTAGCGGGACTGGCGAGCAGTACTTC CSAIRTSGTGEQYF
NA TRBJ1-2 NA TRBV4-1 TGCGCCAGCAGCCGGGCAGAGTTTAACTATGGCTACACCTTC CASSRAEFNYGYTF
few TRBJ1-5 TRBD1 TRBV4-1 TGCGCCAGCAGCTATGACAGGGACGCCAATCAGCCCCAGCATTTT CASSYDRDANQPQHF
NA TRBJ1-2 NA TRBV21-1 TGTGCCAGCAGCATCGAGAAGGGGTTAAGTCTTGGCTACACCTTC CASSIEKGLSLGYTF
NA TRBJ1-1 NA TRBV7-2 TGTGCCAGCAGCTTAGAAGGGACAACTAACACTGAAGCTTTCTTT CASSLEGTTNTEAFF
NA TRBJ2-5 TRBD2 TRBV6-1 TGTGCCAGCAGTGAACAGGGAGGGTCCTACAATGAGCAGTACTTC CASSEQGGSYNEQYF
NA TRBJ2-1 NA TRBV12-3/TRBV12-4 TGTGCCAGCAGTTCCTTCGCGGGGAGGAACTACAATGGGCAGTTCTTC CASSSFAGRNYNGQFF
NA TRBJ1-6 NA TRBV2 TGTGCCAGCAGTGGGGTCAGTAGGGATTCACCCCTCCACTTT CASSGVSRDSPLHF
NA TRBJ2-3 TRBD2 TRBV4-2 TGTGCCAGCAGCCCTCCTAGCGGGGACCGCACAGATACGCAGTATTTT CASSPPSGDRTDTQYF
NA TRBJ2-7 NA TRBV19 TGTGCCAGTAGTGCCCAGGGGGGGGACTCCTACGAGCAGTACTTC CASSAQGGDSYEQYF
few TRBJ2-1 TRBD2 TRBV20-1 TGCAGTGCTGGGTTGAGCGGGAGGGATAATGAGCAGTTCTTC CSAGLSGRDNEQFF
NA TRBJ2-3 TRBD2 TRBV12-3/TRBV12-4 TGTGCCAGCAGTCCTCCCGGACTAGTGGAACCAGATACGCAGTATTTT CASSPPGLVEPDTQYF
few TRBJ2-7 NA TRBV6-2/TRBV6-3 TGTGCCAGCAAAGGAGGGGGGGGCCAAAACGAGCAGTACTTC CASKGGGGQNEQYF
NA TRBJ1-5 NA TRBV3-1 TGTGCCAGCAGCCAGGGAGGAAGGGGAGGCAATCAGCCCCAGCATTTT CASSQGGRGGNQPQHF
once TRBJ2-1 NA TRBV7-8 TGTGCCAGCACCCGTCTACTAGGGTCCTACAATGAGCAGTTCTTC CASTRLLGSYNEQFF
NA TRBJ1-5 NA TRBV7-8 TGTGCCAGCAGCTTAGCGACTGAACAGAGCAATCAGCCCCAGCATTTT CASSLATEQSNQPQHF
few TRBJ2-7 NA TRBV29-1 TGCAGCGTTGAAGGGCTTTTACTTAACGAGCAGTACTTC CSVEGLLLNEQYF